A selection of T cell receptor beta chains follows, all from one sample in a study of B cell selection in AIRE deficiency. This table comes from immunoSEQ multiplex PCR, and its TCRdb copy is limited to in-frame clones, with some not included. The data contain 20,000 to 30,000 clones, about 95% of them singletons. Sequencing was done on a sample of CD4+CD127+ conventional T cells sorted from PBMCs. Source of these receptors: a human donor in good health. Both conserved end residues are part of each CDR3. A D gene is named only where the DNA matches it firmly. Expanded clones get a size class; other rows say once, few or many, or leave the size out.

d_gene | j_gene | v_gene | abundance | CDR3aa | CDR3nt
- | TRBJ2-3 | TRBV6-1 | - | CASSDSLRAQYF | TGTGCCAGCAGTGACTCACTTCGTGCGCAGTATTTT
TRBD2 | TRBJ2-1 | TRBV29-1 | - | CSVTSGRIDEQFF | TGCAGCGTGACTAGCGGGAGGATCGATGAGCAGTTCTTC
- | TRBJ2-7 | TRBV10-1 | - | CASSERVQSEQYF | TGCGCCAGCAGTGAACGGGTCCAATCCGAGCAGTACTTC
- | TRBJ1-1 | TRBV7-9 | - | CASSLDLFDF | TGTGCCAGCAGCTTAGATCTGTTTGACTTT
- | TRBJ1-2 | TRBV6-1 | - | CASSEAGDTGYTF | TGTGCCAGCAGTGAAGCAGGGGACACTGGCTACACCTTC
- | TRBJ2-5 | TRBV7-8 | - | CASSTGLIIEETQYF | TGTGCCAGCAGCACCGGACTTATCATCGAAGAGACCCAGTACTTC
TRBD1 | TRBJ1-2 | TRBV6-1 | - | CASSPGQGYRGYTF | TGTGCCAGCAGTCCGGGACAGGGCTATCGAGGCTACACCTTC
TRBD2 | TRBJ2-2 | TRBV15 | once | CATKGLAGATGELFF | TGTGCCACCAAAGGCCTAGCGGGTGCCACCGGGGAGCTGTTTTTT
TRBD2 | TRBJ2-3 | TRBV9 | - | CASSVVAGHPTDTQYF | TGTGCCAGCAGCGTAGTAGCGGGTCATCCCACAGATACGCAGTATTTT
TRBD1 | TRBJ2-2 | TRBV5-4 | - | CASSSNRDRETGELFF | TGTGCCAGCAGCTCCAACCGGGACAGGGAAACCGGGGAGCTGTTTTTT
- | TRBJ1-5 | TRBV9 | - | CASSVGGLNNQPQHF | TGTGCCAGCAGCGTAGGGGGCCTGAACAATCAGCCCCAGCATTTT
- | TRBJ2-5 | TRBV5-1 | - | CASSLAGPQETQYF | TGCGCCAGCAGCTTGGCAGGGCCTCAAGAGACCCAGTACTTC
- | TRBJ1-2 | TRBV6-6 | - | CASSYRVLYGYTF | TGTGCCAGCAGTTACAGGGTCCTCTATGGCTACACCTTC
- | TRBJ1-2 | TRBV30 | - | CAWNPGTSGYTF | TGTGCCTGGAACCCGGGGACAAGTGGCTACACCTTC
- | TRBJ1-6 | TRBV6-5 | - | CASRLTGNYNSPLHF | TGTGCCAGCAGGCTTACAGGAAATTATAATTCACCCCTCCACTTT
- | TRBJ2-3 | TRBV7-7 | - | CASSFEALGTQYF | TGTGCCAGCAGCTTCGAGGCCCTGGGGACGCAGTATTTT
TRBD2 | TRBJ2-3 | TRBV7-2 | - | CASSYAGGSTDTQYF | TGTGCCAGCAGCTATGCGGGAGGGAGCACAGATACGCAGTATTTT
TRBD2 | TRBJ2-2 | TRBV7-9 | - | CASSLNHGLADTGELFF | TGTGCCAGCAGCTTAAACCATGGACTAGCGGACACCGGGGAGCTGTTTTTT
- | TRBJ1-5 | TRBV2 | - | CASRDNSNQPQHF | TGTGCCAGCAGGGACAATAGCAATCAGCCCCAGCATTTT
- | TRBJ2-3 | TRBV5-1 | - | CASSLIPTSTDTQYF | TGCGCCAGCAGCTTGATTCCAACTAGCACAGATACGCAGTATTTT
TRBD1 | TRBJ2-7 | TRBV11-2 | - | CASSLVGQGFEQYF | TGTGCCAGCAGCTTAGTGGGACAGGGATTCGAGCAGTACTTC
- | TRBJ1-2 | TRBV4-1 | - | CASSQDIGGNYGYTF | TGCGCCAGCAGCCAAGATATCGGCGGGAACTATGGCTACACCTTC
TRBD2 | TRBJ2-2 | TRBV7-3 | - | CASSLVSRASGYTGELFF | TGTGCCAGCAGCTTAGTTTCTAGGGCTAGCGGATACACCGGGGAGCTGTTTTTT
- | TRBJ1-5 | TRBV9 | - | CASSVASGNQPQHF | TGTGCCAGCAGCGTAGCTTCTGGCAATCAGCCCCAGCATTTT